This T cell receptor (beta chain) was found in a study of long-term antiretroviral therapy in people with HIV. Findings of the study overall: Controls showed broader CDR3 length ranges than did the HIV repertoires. Clones that had undergone expansion before ART prevailed in the repertoire throughout all time points.

Germline V gives CDR1 SGDLS, CDR2 YYNGEE. Unmatched junction bases numbered 4, after V lost 3 bases and J lost 3 bases. The CDR3 has 15 residues. Comment on this clone: Its antigen is not known.

There was at least one pre-ART PBMC sample for each donor, plus at least two post-ART PBMC samples. Version v3.0 of the immunoSEQ assay ran at survey level. Profiling relied on immunoSEQ multiplex PCR, and the TCRdb table lists in-frame clones only, not all of them. Here the sample spans approximately 33,000 clones, 75% to 90% being singletons. This receptor was obtained from a man between 18 and 35 years old with HIV. This specimen consisted of unsorted PBMCs, obtained 0.8 years before starting antiretroviral therapy. The chain uses TRBV9 and TRBJ1-4; 8 bases are a match to TRBD1. This CDR3 is CASSARGQSNEKLFF. The DNA of the CDR3 is TGTGCCAGCAGCGCCAGGGGGCAGTCTAATGAAAAACTGTTTTTT.